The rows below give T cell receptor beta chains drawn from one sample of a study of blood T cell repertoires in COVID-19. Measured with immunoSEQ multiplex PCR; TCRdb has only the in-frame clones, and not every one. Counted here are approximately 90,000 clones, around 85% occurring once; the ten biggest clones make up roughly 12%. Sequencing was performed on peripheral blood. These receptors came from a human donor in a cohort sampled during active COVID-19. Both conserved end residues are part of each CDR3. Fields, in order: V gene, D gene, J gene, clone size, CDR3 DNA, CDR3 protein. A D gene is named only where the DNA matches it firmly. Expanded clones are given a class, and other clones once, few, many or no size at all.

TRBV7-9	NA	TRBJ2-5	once	TGTGCCAGCAGCTTTGTAGACTGGAAAGAGACCCAGTACTTC	CASSFVDWKETQYF
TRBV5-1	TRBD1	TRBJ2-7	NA	TGCGCCAGCAGCTGGGGACAGCCCTCCTACGAGCAGTACTTC	CASSWGQPSYEQYF
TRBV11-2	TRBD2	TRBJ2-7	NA	TGTGCCAGCAGCTTTCGACTTCGGGGACTAGCGGGCAACGAGCAGTACTTC	CASSFRLRGLAGNEQYF
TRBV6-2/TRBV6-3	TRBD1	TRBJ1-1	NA	TGTGCCAGCAGCCCAGGGACAGCCACGATACAAGCTTTCTTT	CASSPGTATIQAFF
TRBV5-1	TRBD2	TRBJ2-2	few	TGCGCCAGCAGCTTGGCTAGCGGGATCACCGGGGAGCTGTTTTTT	CASSLASGITGELFF
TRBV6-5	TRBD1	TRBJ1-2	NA	TGTGCCAGCAGTTACAGGGGGCCGGACTATGGCTACACCTTC	CASSYRGPDYGYTF
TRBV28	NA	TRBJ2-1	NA	TGTGCCAGCAGTCCCACAGTGGGGCGCCGTGATCGCTCCTACAATGAGCAGTTCTTC	CASSPTVGRRDRSYNEQFF
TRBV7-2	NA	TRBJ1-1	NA	TGTGCCAGCAGCTTTTTCGGATTACAGTCCACTGAAGCTTTCTTT	CASSFFGLQSTEAFF
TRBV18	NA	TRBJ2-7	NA	TGTGCCAGCTCACCCAGGGACTCGATCTACGAGCAGTACTTC	CASSPRDSIYEQYF
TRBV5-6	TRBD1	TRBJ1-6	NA	TGTGCCAGCAGCTTGATCCCGGGACAGTATGGCTCCTATAATTCACCCCTCCACTTT	CASSLIPGQYGSYNSPLHF
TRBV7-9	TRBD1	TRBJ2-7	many	TGTGCCAGCAGCTCCGCCCAGGGGGCTTCCTACGAGCAGTACTTC	CASSSAQGASYEQYF
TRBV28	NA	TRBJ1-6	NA	TGTGCCAGCAGACTGGCGGAGTCACCCCTCCACTTT	CASRLAESPLHF
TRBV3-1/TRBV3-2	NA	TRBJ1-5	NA	TGTGCCAGCAGCGGGGCCGCGGCGGGGCATCAGCCCCAGCATTTT	CASSGAAAGHQPQHF
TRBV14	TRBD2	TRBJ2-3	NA	TGTGCCAGCAAGGAGCGGGGAGGCACAGATACGCAGTATTTT	CASKERGGTDTQYF
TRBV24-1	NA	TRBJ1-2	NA	TGTGCCACCAGTGACCCCGTAGCATCCCCCTATGGCTACACCTTC	CATSDPVASPYGYTF
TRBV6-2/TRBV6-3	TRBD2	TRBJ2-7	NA	TGTGCCAGCAGTTACTCTACCAGGGGGACTAGCGGTTACGAGCAGTACTTC	CASSYSTRGTSGYEQYF
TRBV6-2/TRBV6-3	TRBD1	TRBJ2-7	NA	TGTGCCAGCAGTTGGACAGGGTTCCAAGAGCAGTACTTC	CASSWTGFQEQYF
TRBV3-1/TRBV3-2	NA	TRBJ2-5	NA	TGTGCCAGCAGCCATGACTATCCAGCCCAGTACTTC	CASSHDYPAQYF
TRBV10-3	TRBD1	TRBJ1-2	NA	TGTGCCATCAGTACGGACAGGGAGATCTATGGCTACACCTTC	CAISTDREIYGYTF
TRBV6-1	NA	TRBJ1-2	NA	TGTGCCAGCAGTGAAAAGAATCAGGTGACTTGGAGGGCCCGGAATGGCTACACCTTC	CASSEKNQVTWRARNGYTF
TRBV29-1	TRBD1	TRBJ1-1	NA	TGCAGCGTTGATACAGGGGATGCGACATCTGAAGCTTTCTTT	CSVDTGDATSEAFF
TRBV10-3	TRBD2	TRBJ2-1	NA	TGTGCCACCCAGCGGGGATACAATGAGCAGTTCTTC	CATQRGYNEQFF
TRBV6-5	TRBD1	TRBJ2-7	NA	TGTGCCAGCAGTTACTCGACAGGGGGCATTCGGTACTTC	CASSYSTGGIRYF
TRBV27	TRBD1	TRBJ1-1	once	TGTGCCAGCAGTTTGGACAGGGGCTCCATGAACACTGAAGCTTTCTTT	CASSLDRGSMNTEAFF
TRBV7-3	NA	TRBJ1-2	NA	TGTGCCAGCAGTCCAGGCCCATCGTCGAACTATGGCTACACCTTC	CASSPGPSSNYGYTF
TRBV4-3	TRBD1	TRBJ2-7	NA	TGCGCCAGCAGCCAACTACGGGACAGCGGCTACGAGCAGTACTTC	CASSQLRDSGYEQYF
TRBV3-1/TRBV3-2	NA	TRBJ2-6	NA	TGTGCCAGCAGCCAAGGGGACACTTTCTCTGGGGCCAACGTCCTGACTTTC	CASSQGDTFSGANVLTF
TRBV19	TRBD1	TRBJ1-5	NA	TGTGCCAGCCGCCTTGGGCCACAGGGGAGGAATCAGCCCCAGCATTTT	CASRLGPQGRNQPQHF
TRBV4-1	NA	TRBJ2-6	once	TGCGCCAGCAGCCCGTTGGGTCGGGGGGCAGGGCCTAGGGGGGCCAACGTCCTGACTTTC	CASSPLGRGAGPRGANVLTF
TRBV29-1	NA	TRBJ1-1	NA	TGCAGCGTTGTTCGTTTTGCGGAAACTGAAGCTTTCTTT	CSVVRFAETEAFF
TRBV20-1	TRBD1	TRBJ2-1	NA	TGCAGTGCTAGTAGGGGGCACAATGAGCAGTTCTTC	CSASRGHNEQFF
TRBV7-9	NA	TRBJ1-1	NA	TGTGCCAGCAGCTTACCGACACGGGGAAGGGAGGGTGACACTGAAGCTTTCTTT	CASSLPTRGREGDTEAFF
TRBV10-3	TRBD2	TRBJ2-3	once	TGTGCCATCAGGGGGGATGCGGGTACTAGCGGGAGCAGCACAGATACGCAGTATTTT	CAIRGDAGTSGSSTDTQYF
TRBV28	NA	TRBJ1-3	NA	TGTGCCAGCAGCCCTGGGGGGGACCCCTCTGGAAACACCATATATTTT	CASSPGGDPSGNTIYF
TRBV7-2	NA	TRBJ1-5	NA	TGTGCCAGCAGCTTCCCGGGGGGGGTGCGAAGCTATCAGCCCCAGCATTTT	CASSFPGGVRSYQPQHF
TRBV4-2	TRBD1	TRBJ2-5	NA	TGTGCCAGCAGCCGCATACAGGGGGCTAGAGGGGAGACCCAGTACTTC	CASSRIQGARGETQYF
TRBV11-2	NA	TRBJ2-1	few	TGTGCCAGCAGCATCGGTGGAGCGACTGAGCAGTTCTTC	CASSIGGATEQFF
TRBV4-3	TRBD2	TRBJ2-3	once	TGCGCCAGCAGCCAAGTGTATAGCGGGGGGGCCAAGGATACGCAGTATTTT	CASSQVYSGGAKDTQYF
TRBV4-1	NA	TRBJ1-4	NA	TGCGCCAGCAGCCAACCCCCAGGTGCAACTAATGAAAAACTGTTTTTT	CASSQPPGATNEKLFF
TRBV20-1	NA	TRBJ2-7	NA	TGCAGTGCTAGAATAGATTCCGAGCAGTACTTC	CSARIDSEQYF
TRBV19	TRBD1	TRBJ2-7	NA	TGTGCCAGTAGTCAAGGGACAGGAACACCCTACGAGCAGTACTTC	CASSQGTGTPYEQYF
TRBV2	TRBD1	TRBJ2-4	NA	TGTGCCAGCAAGGGAGGGACAGGGCCAATTCTAGCCAAAAACATTCAGTACTTC	CASKGGTGPILAKNIQYF
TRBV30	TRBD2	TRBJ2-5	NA	TGTGCCTGGGGGACTAGCGGGGCAGAGACCCAGTACTTC	CAWGTSGAETQYF
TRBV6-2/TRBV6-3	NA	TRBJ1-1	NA	TGTGCCAGCAGTTACTCGAGGCTGGATGTTACCATGAACACTGAAGCTTTCTTT	CASSYSRLDVTMNTEAFF